Following are 22 T cell receptor beta chains from one sample sequenced in a study of cytomegalovirus exposure and HLA in healthy donors. Clones were sequenced by immunoSEQ multiplex PCR, and TCRdb holds only the in-frame ones, with some missing. The sample yields around 130,000 clones, around 85% seen once. The sample comprised PBMCs. These TCRs come from a woman aged 25 to 39 in good health and CMV-seronegative.

This clone occurred a few times. The chain carries TRBV7-2 and TRBJ2-5, with 13 bases identical to TRBD2. The CDR3 extends over 16 amino acids. Germline assignment: CDR1 SGHTA and CDR2 FQGNSA. V was clipped by 5 bases and J by 4 bases; unmatched bases: 7. The CDR3 is CASSLPTSGGSETQYF. The CDR3 DNA is TGTGCCAGCAGCCTCCCGACTAGCGGGGGGTCAGAGACCCAGTACTTC.

V is TRBV6-4 and J is TRBJ2-3, with 8 bases matching TRBD1. The CDR3 totals 14 residues. The ends lost 4 bases at V and 4 bases at J; junction bases unmatched: 4. The germline V gene has CDR1 MRHNA and CDR2 SNTAGT. CDR3 amino acids: CASSATGEADTQYF. The CDR3 coding sequence is TGTGCCAGCAGTGCGACAGGGGAGGCAGATACGCAGTATTTT.

The chain carries TRBV19 and TRBJ1-4; D might be TRBD1 (6 bases). The CDR3 is made up of 16 amino acids. Germline values: CDR1 LNHDA, CDR2 SQIVND (reference sequence). V was trimmed by 5 bases and J by 2 bases, leaving 15 bases between them. CDR3 coding DNA: TGTGCCAGTAGTTTATGGACAGTTGCGACTAATGAAAAACTGTTTTTT. It codes for CASSLWTVATNEKLFF.

The gene calls are TRBV6-6 and TRBJ1-4; the match to TRBD1 covers 8 bases. CDR1 is MNHNY, CDR2 SVGAGI, per germline (reference sequence). CDR3 length: 16 residues. V was pared by 5 bases and J by 4 bases, with 9 bases of the junction left unmatched. As DNA, the CDR3 is TGTGCCAGCAGTCCTGACAGGGGCGATGATAATGAAAAACTGTTTTTT. This translates into CASSPDRGDDNEKLFF.

The V and J genes are TRBV7-8 and TRBJ1-2, with 7 positions matching TRBD1. Germline lookup yields CDR1 SGHVS and CDR2 FQNEAQ. The CDR3 totals 14 residues. With V trimmed by 1 base and J by 5 bases, 4 bases remained unmatched. The CDR3 coding sequence is TGTGCCAGCAGCTTAGTAGCGACAGGGTATGGCTACACCTTC. It encodes CASSLVATGYGYTF. Filled out from reference TRBV7-8 and TRBJ1-2, the complete variable domain reads GAGVSQSPRYKVAKRGQDVALRCDPISGHVSLFWYQQALGQGPEFLTYFQNEAQLDKSGLPSDRFFAERPEGSVSTLKIQRTQQEDSAVYLCASSLVATGYGYTFGSGTRLTVV.

This clone was seen a few times. This sequence joins TRBV14 and TRBJ1-3; D might be TRBD1 (5 bases). Per the germline V gene, CDR1 is SGHDN and CDR2 is FVKESK. Trimming cost V 4 bases and J 15 bases, with 16 bases left between them. CDR3 length: 12 residues. The CDR3 here is CASSPGGALEYF. The CDR3 nucleotides are TGTGCCAGCAGCCCTGGTGGGGCTCTGGAATATTTT.

The rearrangement joins TRBV5-1 to TRBJ2-2, with D possibly matching TRBD1 (6 bases). The CDR3 totals 14 residues. CDR1 and CDR2 (germline): SGHRS, YFSETQ. Trimming took 3 bases from V and 2 from J, leaving 8 bases between them. The CDR3 region has the DNA TGCGCCAGCAGCTGGGGACATAACACCGGGGAGCTGTTTTTT. Amino acids: CASSWGHNTGELFF. Complete variable domain (other parts from reference TRBV5-1 and TRBJ2-2): KAGVTQTPRYLIKTRGQQVTLSCSPISGHRSVSWYQQTPGQGLQFLFEYFSETQRNKGNFPGRFSGRQFSNSRSEMNVSTLELGDSALYLCASSWGHNTGELFFGEGSRLTVL.

The V call is TRBV27, the J call TRBJ2-1; 14 bases map to TRBD2. The germline gives CDR1 MNHEY, CDR2 SMNVEV (reference sequence). The CDR3 covers 15 residues. With 5 bases clipped from V and 7 bases from J, the junction kept 4 bases outside the gene matches. The CDR3 DNA sequence: TGTGCCAGCAGTCCCAGGACTAGCGGGGGGAATGAGCAGTTCTTC. It codes for CASSPRTSGGNEQFF.

The rearrangement joins TRBV6-5 to TRBJ2-3, with D possibly matching TRBD1 (5 bases). The CDR3 is 16 residues long. CDR1 and CDR2 from the germline V gene are MNHEY and SVGAGI. V was cut by 4 bases and J by 1 base, with 15 bases left in between. As DNA, the CDR3 is TGTGCCAGCAGTTCCCAGGGTAGGGCCGGCACAGATACGCAGTATTTT. This translates into CASSSQGRAGTDTQYF.

Here the CDR3 DNA reads TGCGCCAGCAGCCGAACAAAAACAGGGGGCGCAGCCGGCTATAATTCACCCCTCCACTTT. Amino acids: CASSRTKTGGAAGYNSPLHF. This chain uses TRBV4-3 with TRBJ1-6; 9 bases agree with TRBD1. Looked up from germline, CDR1 is LGHNA and CDR2 is YSLEER. This CDR3 region has 20 residues. V lost 4 bases to trimming and J lost 3 bases; unmatched junction nucleotides: 16.

V gene TRBV4-3 combines with J gene TRBJ1-1; 8 nucleotides agree with TRBD1. CDR3 length: 16 amino acids. The germline V gene encodes CDR1 LGHNA and CDR2 YSLEER. V dropped 4 bases and J dropped 6; count of bases not matched to a gene: 13. The CDR3 DNA reads TGCGCCAGCAGCCGAAGTGGAGAAACAGGGGGAGCTGAAGCTTTCTTT. It codes for CASSRSGETGGAEAFF.

V is TRBV14 and J is TRBJ2-2, with 9 bases lining up with TRBD1. The CDR3 has 15 amino acids. The germline V gene has CDR1 SGHDN and CDR2 FVKESK. Trimming at V came to 4 bases and at J to 4 bases, leaving 4 bases not matched to a gene. For the CDR3, the DNA is TGTGCCAGCAGCCGGACAGGGGCGACCACCGGGGAGCTGTTTTTT. It encodes CASSRTGATTGELFF. Using reference TRBV14 and TRBJ2-2 for the parts outside the CDR3, the full variable domain is EAGVTQFPSHSVIEKGQTVTLRCDPISGHDNLYWYRRVMGKEIKFLLHFVKESKQDESGMPNNRFLAERTGGTYSTLKVQPAELEDSGVYFCASSRTGATTGELFFGEGSRLTVL.

The gene calls are TRBV29-1 and TRBJ2-7, with a tentative D call TRBD2 (6 bases). The CDR3 is 11 residues long. Germline V gives CDR1 SQVTM, CDR2 ANQGSEA. V was trimmed by 5 bases and J by 5 bases, leaving 10 bases between them. CDR3 coding DNA: TGCAGCGTTCGCAGGGAGGACGAGCAGTACTTC. Its protein is CSVRREDEQYF.

The rearrangement links TRBV7-9 to TRBJ1-1; D is unresolved. This CDR3 has 14 residues. V was trimmed by 1 base and J by 3 bases, leaving 9 bases between them. The germline CDR1 and CDR2 sequences are SEHNR and FQNEAQ (reference sequence). In nucleotides, the CDR3 is TGTGCCAGCAGCTTAGTAGGGAGGGACACTGAAGCTTTCTTT. Translating it yields CASSLVGRDTEAFF.

The rearrangement links TRBV5-1 to TRBJ2-3; TRBD1 agrees at 10 bases. This CDR3 is 16 amino acids long. Germline V gives CDR1 SGHRS, CDR2 YFSETQ. Trimming took 0 bases from V and 2 from J; bases not matched to a gene: 3. CDR3: CASSLGGTGDTDTQYF. CDR3 bases: TGCGCCAGCAGCTTGGGGGGGACAGGGGACACAGATACGCAGTATTTT.

The table lists this clone with a count of one. The rearrangement uses TRBV2 and TRBJ1-2, with 7 nucleotides matching TRBD1. Germline CDR1 and CDR2: SNHLY and FYNNEI. This CDR3 is built from 14 residues. With 1 base clipped from V and 5 bases from J, the junction kept 4 bases outside the gene matches. This chain's CDR3 is CASSEEEGAYGYTF. The CDR3 coding sequence is TGTGCCAGCAGTGAAGAAGAGGGGGCTTATGGCTACACCTTC.

The chain couples TRBV4-1 to TRBJ2-3; 11 positions agree with TRBD1. This CDR3 comprises 14 residues. The ends lost 3 bases at V and 6 bases at J; junction bases unmatched: 2. Germline CDR1 is MGHRA and CDR2 is YSYEKL. The DNA of the CDR3 is TGCGCCAGCAGCCAGGGACAGGGGGTCGATACGCAGTATTTT. Protein sequence: CASSQGQGVDTQYF.

V and J are TRBV7-2 and TRBJ2-7, with TRBD2 matching 15 bases. Per the germline V gene, CDR1 is SGHTA and CDR2 is FQGNSA. The length of the CDR3 is 17 residues. V lost 4 bases and J lost 0; bases outside the gene matches: 4. The CDR3 bases are TGTGCCAGCAGCTACGGACTAGCGGGGGGGAGCTCCTACGAGCAGTACTTC. Its translation is CASSYGLAGGSSYEQYF.

This rearrangement joins TRBV11-2 to TRBJ1-2, with a possible D match to TRBD1 (5 bases). Trimming removed 3 bases at V and 3 bases at J, with 11 bases between. The CDR3 is 14 residues long. In germline, CDR1 is SGHAT, CDR2 FQNNGV. The CDR3 DNA follows: TGTGCCAGCAGCTTGGGGCCCTGGGACTATGGCTACACCTTC. Amino acids: CASSLGPWDYGYTF.

The CDR3 region has the DNA TGTGCCAGTAGTATAGTTCCTCCAGGATCCTACGAGCAGTACTTC. Translation gives CASSIVPPGSYEQYF. The genes are TRBV19 and TRBJ2-7; D ambiguous. The CDR3 is made up of 15 amino acids. CDR1 and CDR2 from the germline V gene are LNHDA and SQIVND (reference sequence). The ends were cut back, 1 base at V and 1 base at J, with 11 bases in the middle.

This chain connects TRBV19 to TRBJ1-2, with TRBD1 matching over 7 bases. The V and J ends lost 8 bases and 7 bases, in that order; junction bases with no gene match: 19. The CDR3 contains 16 residues. Germline V gene sequence: CDR1 LNHDA, CDR2 SQIVND (reference sequence). CDR3 sequence: CASAPRNRGGLRGYTF. Written as DNA, the CDR3 is TGTGCCAGTGCCCCCCGTAACAGGGGTGGGCTTCGTGGCTACACCTTC.

V gene TRBV5-1 combines with J gene TRBJ2-3, with 7 positions matching TRBD1. The germline V gene has CDR1 SGHRS and CDR2 YFSETQ. The CDR3 runs 15 residues. V dropped 4 bases and J dropped 3; count of bases not matched to a gene: 8. This CDR3 reads CASSSDRARTDTQYF. DNA of the CDR3: TGCGCCAGCAGCAGCGACAGGGCCAGGACAGATACGCAGTATTTT.